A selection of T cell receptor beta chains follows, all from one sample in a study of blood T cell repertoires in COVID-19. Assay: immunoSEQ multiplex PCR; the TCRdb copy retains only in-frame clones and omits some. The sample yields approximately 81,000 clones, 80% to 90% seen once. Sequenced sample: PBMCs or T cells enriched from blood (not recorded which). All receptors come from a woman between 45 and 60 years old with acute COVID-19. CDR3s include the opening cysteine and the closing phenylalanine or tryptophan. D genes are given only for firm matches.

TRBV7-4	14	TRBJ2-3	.	CASSELMGADTQYF
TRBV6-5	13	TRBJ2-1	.	CASNAGTYNEQFF
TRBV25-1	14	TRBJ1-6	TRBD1	CASSAGQDNSPLHF
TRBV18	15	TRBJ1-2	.	CASSPQGGSDYGYTF
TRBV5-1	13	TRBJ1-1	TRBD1	CASSTGVNTEAFF
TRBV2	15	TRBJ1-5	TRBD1	CASSLMTGGNQPQHF
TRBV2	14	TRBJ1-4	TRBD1	CASNRGAANEKLFF
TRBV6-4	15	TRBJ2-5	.	CASSDWAGLLQTQYF
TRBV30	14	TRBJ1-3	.	CAWTLGGPGNTIYF
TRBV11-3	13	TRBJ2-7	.	CASSSDRPYEQYF
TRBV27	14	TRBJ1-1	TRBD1	CASQGDRLNTEAFF
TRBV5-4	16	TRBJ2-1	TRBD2	CASSILAGGPYNEQFF
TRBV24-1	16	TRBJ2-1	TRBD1	CATSAIRQGDRNEQFF
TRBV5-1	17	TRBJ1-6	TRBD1	CASSLVGQGDSNSPLHF
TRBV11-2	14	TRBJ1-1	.	CASSLATRRKRAFF
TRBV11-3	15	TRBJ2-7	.	CASSLSQGQNYEQYF
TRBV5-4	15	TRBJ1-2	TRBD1	CASSHDRGLNYGYTF
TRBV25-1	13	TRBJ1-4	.	CASKDWVNEKLFF
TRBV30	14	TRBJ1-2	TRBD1	CAWRKEDRDYGYTF
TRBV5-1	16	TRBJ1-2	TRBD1	CASSASPGQGNYGYTF
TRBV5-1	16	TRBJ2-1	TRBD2	CASSPGTSGKGNEQFF
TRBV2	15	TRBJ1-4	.	CASSGSTGYNEKLFF
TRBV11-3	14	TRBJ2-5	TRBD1	CASSLEGGAETQYF
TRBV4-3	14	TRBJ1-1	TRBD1	CASSTRQGNTEAFF